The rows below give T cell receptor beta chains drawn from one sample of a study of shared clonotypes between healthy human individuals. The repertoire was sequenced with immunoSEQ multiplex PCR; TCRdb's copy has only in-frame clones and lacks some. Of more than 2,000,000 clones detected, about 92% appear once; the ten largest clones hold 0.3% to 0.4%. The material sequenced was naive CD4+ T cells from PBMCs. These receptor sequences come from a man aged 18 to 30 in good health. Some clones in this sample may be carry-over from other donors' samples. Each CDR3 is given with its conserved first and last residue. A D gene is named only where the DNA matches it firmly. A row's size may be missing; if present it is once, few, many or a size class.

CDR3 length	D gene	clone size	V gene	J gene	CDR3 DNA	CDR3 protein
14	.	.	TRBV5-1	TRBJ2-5	TGCGCCAGCAGAGACGGCAGGGGTCATGAGACCCAGTACTTC	CASRDGRGHETQYF
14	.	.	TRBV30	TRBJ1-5	TGTGCCTGGAGTCTCACCACCGCGGATCAGCCCCAGCATTTT	CAWSLTTADQPQHF
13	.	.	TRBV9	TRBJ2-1	TGTGCCAGCAGCGTAGAACCGTACAATGAGCAGTTCTTC	CASSVEPYNEQFF
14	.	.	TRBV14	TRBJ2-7	TGTGCCAGCAGCCAAGTGAAGTCAGGACAGAGTGAGTACTTC	CASSQVKSGQSEYF
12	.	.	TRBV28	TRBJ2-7	TGTGCCAGCAGTACACAGGGTTGGGAGCAGTACTTC	CASSTQGWEQYF
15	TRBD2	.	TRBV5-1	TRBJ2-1	TGCGCCAGCAGCTTGGTAGCGGGAGCTCCTAATGAGCAGTTCTTC	CASSLVAGAPNEQFF
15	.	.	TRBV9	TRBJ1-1	TGTGCCAGCAGCGTAGGATTGATGGGGGCCACTGAAGCTTTCTTT	CASSVGLMGATEAFF
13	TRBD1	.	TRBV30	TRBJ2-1	TGTGCCGCTACAGGGGGCTCCTACAATGAGCAGTTCTTC	CAATGGSYNEQFF
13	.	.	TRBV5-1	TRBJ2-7	TGCGCCAGCAGCCTCGGGACGGACGGGGAGCAGTACTTC	CASSLGTDGEQYF
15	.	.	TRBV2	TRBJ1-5	TGTGCCAGCAGTGGCTCAGGAAGGGGCAATCAGCCCCAGCATTTT	CASSGSGRGNQPQHF
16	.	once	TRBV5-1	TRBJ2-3	TGCGCCAGCAGGCGGAGACCGGGACAAAGCACAGATACGCAGTATTTT	CASRRRPGQSTDTQYF
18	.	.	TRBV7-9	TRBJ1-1	TGTGCCAGCAGCCCCAACTTTAAACCCAGGGGCGCGACCACTGAAGCTTTCTTT	CASSPNFKPRGATTEAFF
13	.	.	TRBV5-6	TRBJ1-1	TGTGCCAACAGCTGGGTTCGGGGATCTGAAGCTTTCTTT	CANSWVRGSEAFF
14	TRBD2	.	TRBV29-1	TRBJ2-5	TGCAGCGTTCGGACTAGCGGGGAACAAGAGACCCAGTACTTC	CSVRTSGEQETQYF
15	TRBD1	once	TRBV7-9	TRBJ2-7	TGTGCCAGCAGCTTAATGGGACAGGGGTTTCACGAGCAGTACTTC	CASSLMGQGFHEQYF
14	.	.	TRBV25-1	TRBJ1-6	TGTGCCAGCAGTGAATACAGGGCTGGTTCACCCCTCCACTTT	CASSEYRAGSPLHF
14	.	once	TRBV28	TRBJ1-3	TGTGCCAGCAGGAGGGATCTCTCTGGAAACACCATATATTTT	CASRRDLSGNTIYF
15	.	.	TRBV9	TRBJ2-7	TGTGCCAGCAGCGTAGAGGCGGGGACCTACTCCGAGCAGTACTTC	CASSVEAGTYSEQYF
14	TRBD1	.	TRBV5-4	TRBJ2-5	TGTGCCAGCAGCGGAACAGGGGGCCAAGAGACCCAGTACTTC	CASSGTGGQETQYF
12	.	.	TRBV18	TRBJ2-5	TGTGCCAGCTCACCAGTGGAAGAGACCCAGTACTTC	CASSPVEETQYF
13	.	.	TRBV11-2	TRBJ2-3	TGTGCCAGCAGCTTAGTGGAACGGGATACGCAGTATTTT	CASSLVERDTQYF
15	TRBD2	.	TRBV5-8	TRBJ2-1	TGTGCCAGCAGACAGGGACTAGCGGGAGTGGGTGAGCAGTTCTTC	CASRQGLAGVGEQFF
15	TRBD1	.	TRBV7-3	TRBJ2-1	TGTGCCAGCAGTTACCGACAGGGGGGGTACAATGAGCAGTTCTTC	CASSYRQGGYNEQFF
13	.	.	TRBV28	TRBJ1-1	TGTGCCAGCAGTTTACCTCATAACACTGAAGCTTTCTTT	CASSLPHNTEAFF
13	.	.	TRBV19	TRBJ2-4	TGTGCCAGTAGTGGGGGGCTGGGAAACATTCAGTACTTC	CASSGGLGNIQYF
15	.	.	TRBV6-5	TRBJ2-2	TGTGCCAGCACCCCACTCCTCCCGGGAACCGGGGAGCTGTTTTTT	CASTPLLPGTGELFF
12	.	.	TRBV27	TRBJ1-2	TGTGCCAGCAGTCCCGATAACTATGGCTACACCTTC	CASSPDNYGYTF
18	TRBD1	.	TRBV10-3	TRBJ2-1	TGTGCCATCAGCGGTAGGGAACTGGGACAGGGGGCCGATAATGAGCAGTTCTTC	CAISGRELGQGADNEQFF
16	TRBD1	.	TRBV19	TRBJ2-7	TGTGCCAGTAGTACTGCACGGACAGGGGGCTCCTACGAGCAGTACTTC	CASSTARTGGSYEQYF
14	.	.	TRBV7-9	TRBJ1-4	TGTGCCAGCAGCCCCGACAGAACTAATGAAAAACTGTTTTTT	CASSPDRTNEKLFF
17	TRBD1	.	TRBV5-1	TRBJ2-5	TGCGCCAGCAGCTTGTTCGGGACAGGGGGCATGGGAGAGACCCAGTACTTC	CASSLFGTGGMGETQYF